This T cell receptor beta chain came from a study of T cell changes during pregnancy in multiple sclerosis. Repertoires were generated with immunoSEQ multiplex PCR, while TCRdb's copy carries only in-frame clones and drops some. The profile shows approximately 74,000 clones, approximately 86% of them singletons. V trimming: 4 bases; J trimming: 5 bases; junction bases outside the gene matches: 4. The CDR3 length is 13 residues. Per germline, CDR1 LGHNA and CDR2 YNFKEQ. This clonotype originated in a female donor with multiple sclerosis, enrolled in a pregnancy study. The sequencing used peripheral blood, collected before pregnancy. The chain has TRBV4-2 and TRBJ2-5; 7 nucleotides match TRBD1. The CDR3 DNA sequence: TGTGCCAGCAGCCCACGACAGGGTGAGACCCAGTACTTC. This encodes CASSPRQGETQYF.